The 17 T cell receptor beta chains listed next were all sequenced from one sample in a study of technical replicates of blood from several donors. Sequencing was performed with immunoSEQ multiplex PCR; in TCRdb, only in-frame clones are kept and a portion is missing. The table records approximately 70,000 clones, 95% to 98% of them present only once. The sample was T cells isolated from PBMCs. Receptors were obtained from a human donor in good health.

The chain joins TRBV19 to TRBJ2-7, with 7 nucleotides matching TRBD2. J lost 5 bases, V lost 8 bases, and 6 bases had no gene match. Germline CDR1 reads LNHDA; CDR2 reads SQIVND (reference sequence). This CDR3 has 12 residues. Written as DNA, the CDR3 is TGTGCCAGTTCGGGGAGGGCGGACGAGCAGTACTTC. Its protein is CASSGRADEQYF.

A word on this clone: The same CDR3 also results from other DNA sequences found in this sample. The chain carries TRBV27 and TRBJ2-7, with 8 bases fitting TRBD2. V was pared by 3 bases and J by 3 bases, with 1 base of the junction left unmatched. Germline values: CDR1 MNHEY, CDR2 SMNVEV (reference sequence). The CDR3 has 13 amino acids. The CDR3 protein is CASSFAGGYEQYF. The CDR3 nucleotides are TGTGCCAGCAGTTTCGCGGGAGGCTACGAGCAGTACTTC.

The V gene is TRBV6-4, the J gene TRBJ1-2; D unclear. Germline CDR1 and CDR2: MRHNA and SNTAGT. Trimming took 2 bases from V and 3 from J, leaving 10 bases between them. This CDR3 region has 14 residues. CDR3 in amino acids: CASSDIDTYYGYTF. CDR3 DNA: TGTGCCAGCAGTGACATAGACACTTACTATGGCTACACCTTC.

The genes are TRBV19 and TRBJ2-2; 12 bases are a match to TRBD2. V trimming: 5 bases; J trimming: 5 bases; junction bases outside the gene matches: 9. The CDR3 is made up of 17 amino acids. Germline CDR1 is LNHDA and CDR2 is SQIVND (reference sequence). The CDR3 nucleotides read TGTGCCAGTAGTGGGGCCCTAGCGGGAGGGGGAACCGGGGAGCTGTTTTTT. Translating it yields CASSGALAGGGTGELFF.

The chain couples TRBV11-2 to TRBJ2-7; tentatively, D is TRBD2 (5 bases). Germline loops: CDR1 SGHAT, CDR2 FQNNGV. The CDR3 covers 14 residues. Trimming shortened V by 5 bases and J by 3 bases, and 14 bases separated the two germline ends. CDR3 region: CASSPNEGIYEQYF. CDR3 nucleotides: TGTGCCAGCAGCCCGAACGAGGGAATCTACGAGCAGTACTTC.

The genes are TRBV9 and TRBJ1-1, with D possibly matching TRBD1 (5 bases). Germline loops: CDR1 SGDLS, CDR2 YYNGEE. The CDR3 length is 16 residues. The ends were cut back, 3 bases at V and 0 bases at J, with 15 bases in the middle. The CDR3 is CASSALSGQMNTEAFF. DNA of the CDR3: TGTGCCAGCAGCGCCCTGTCAGGGCAGATGAACACTGAAGCTTTCTTT.

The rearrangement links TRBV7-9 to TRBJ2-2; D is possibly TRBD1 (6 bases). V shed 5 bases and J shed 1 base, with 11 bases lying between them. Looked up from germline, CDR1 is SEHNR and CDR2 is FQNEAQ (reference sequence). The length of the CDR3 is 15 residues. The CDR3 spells CASSTKDRNTGELFF. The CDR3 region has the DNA TGTGCCAGCAGCACAAAGGACAGGAACACCGGGGAGCTGTTTTTT.

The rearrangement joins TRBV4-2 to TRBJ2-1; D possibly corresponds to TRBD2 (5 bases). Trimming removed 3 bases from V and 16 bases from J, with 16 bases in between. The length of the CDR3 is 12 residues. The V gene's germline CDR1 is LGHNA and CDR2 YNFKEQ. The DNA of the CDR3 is TGTGCCAGCAGCCAGCTTAGCGACTACCCCTTCTTC. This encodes CASSQLSDYPFF.

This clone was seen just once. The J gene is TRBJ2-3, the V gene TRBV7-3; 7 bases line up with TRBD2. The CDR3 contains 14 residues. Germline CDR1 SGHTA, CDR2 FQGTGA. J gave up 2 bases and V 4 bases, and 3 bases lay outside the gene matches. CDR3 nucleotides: TGTGCCAGCAGCTCCGGACTAGTCACAGATACGCAGTATTTT. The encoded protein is CASSSGLVTDTQYF.

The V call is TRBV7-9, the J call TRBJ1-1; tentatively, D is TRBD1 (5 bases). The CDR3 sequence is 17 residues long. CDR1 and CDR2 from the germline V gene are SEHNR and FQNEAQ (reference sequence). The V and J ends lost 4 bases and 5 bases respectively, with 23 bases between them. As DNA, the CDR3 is TGTGCCAGCAGCTCAATGGGCCTGGTAGCAGGGAAGACTGAAGCTTTCTTT. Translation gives CASSSMGLVAGKTEAFF.

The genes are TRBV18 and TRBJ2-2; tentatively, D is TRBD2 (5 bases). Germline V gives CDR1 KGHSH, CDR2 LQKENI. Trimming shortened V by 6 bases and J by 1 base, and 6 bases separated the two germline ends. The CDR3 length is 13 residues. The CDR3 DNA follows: TGTGCCAGCTCGGACTGGAACACCGGGGAGCTGTTTTTT. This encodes CASSDWNTGELFF.

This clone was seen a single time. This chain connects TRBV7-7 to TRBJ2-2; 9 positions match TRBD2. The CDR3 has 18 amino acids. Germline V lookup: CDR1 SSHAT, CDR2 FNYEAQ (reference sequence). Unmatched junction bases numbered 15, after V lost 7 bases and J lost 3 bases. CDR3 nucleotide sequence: TGTGCCAGCACCCATTCCGCCAGCGGGAGGCCATACACCGGGGAGCTGTTTTTT. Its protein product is CASTHSASGRPYTGELFF.

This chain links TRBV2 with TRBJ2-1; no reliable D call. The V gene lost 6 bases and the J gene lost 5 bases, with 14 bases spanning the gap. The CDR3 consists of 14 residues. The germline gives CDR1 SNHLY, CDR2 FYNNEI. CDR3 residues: CASRGLPANNEQFF. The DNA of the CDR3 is TGTGCCAGCAGGGGCCTACCGGCTAACAATGAGCAGTTCTTC.

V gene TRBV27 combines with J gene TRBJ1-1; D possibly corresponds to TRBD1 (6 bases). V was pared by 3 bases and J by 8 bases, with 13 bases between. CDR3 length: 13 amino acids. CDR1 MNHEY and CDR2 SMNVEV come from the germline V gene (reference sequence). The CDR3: CASSFRRQEEAFF. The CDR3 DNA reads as TGTGCCAGCAGTTTCCGAAGACAGGAGGAAGCTTTCTTT.

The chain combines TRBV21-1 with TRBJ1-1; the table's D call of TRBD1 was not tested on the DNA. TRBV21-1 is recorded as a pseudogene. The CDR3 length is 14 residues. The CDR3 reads CARYSRQGRTEAFF. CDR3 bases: TGTGCCAGATATAGTAGACAGGGGCGTACTGAAGCTTTCTTT.

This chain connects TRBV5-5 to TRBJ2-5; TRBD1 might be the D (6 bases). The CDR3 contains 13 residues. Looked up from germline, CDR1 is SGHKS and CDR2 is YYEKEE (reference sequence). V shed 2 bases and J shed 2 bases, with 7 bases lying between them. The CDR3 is CASSLQGQETQYF. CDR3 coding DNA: TGTGCCAGCAGCTTACAGGGTCAAGAGACCCAGTACTTC.

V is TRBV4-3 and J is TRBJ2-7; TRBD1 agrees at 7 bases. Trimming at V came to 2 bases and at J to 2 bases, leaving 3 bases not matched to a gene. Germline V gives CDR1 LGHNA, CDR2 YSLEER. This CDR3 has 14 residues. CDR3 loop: CASSQRQGAYEQYF. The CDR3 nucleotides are TGCGCCAGCAGCCAACGACAGGGAGCCTACGAGCAGTACTTC.